The rows below give T cell receptor beta chains drawn from one sample of a study of blood T cells in healthy people across ages. TCRdb used MiXCR to reprocess the 5' RACE reads, holding one entry per CDR3 protein. The data contain under 1 million distinct CDR3 sequences, about 42% of them singletons. The sample comprised blood. The origin of the receptors is a man in his sixties in good health. Each CDR3 is given with its conserved first and last residue. The order of the fields is clone size, J gene, V gene, D gene, CDR3 protein, CDR3 DNA. A D gene is named only where the DNA matches it firmly. Clone size is stated in some rows and not others, as once, few, many or a class when expanded.

.,TRBJ2-7,TRBV20-1,.,CSALDSLEQYF,TGCAGTGCTTTGGACAGCCTGGAGCAGTACTTC
.,TRBJ1-5,TRBV7-2,TRBD1,CASSLQGRDNQPQHF,TGTGCCAGCAGCCTACAGGGGAGGGACAATCAGCCCCAGCATTTT
once,TRBJ2-5,TRBV3-1,TRBD2,CASSRSGGRDEQYF,TGTGCCAGCAGCCGTAGCGGGGGTCGTGATGAGCAGTACTTC
.,TRBJ2-2,TRBV20-1,TRBD2,CSARAGLAGVGELFF,TGCAGTGCTAGAGCGGGGCTAGCGGGGGTCGGGGAGCTGTTTTTT
few,TRBJ2-7,TRBV7-9,.,CASSFQVYEQYF,TGTGCCAGCAGCTTTCAGGTCTACGAGCAGTACTTC
few,TRBJ2-2,TRBV6-1,.,CASSERVGPTRTGELFF,TGTGCCAGCAGTGAAAGGGTAGGACCAACTAGGACCGGGGAGCTGTTTTTT
once,TRBJ2-1,TRBV12-5,.,CASGLARGSGDEQFF,TGTGCTAGTGGGCTCGCGCGGGGCTCCGGGGATGAGCAGTTCTTC
.,TRBJ1-2,TRBV12-3/TRBV12-4,.,CASSLAISQIYGYTF,TGTGCCAGCAGTTTAGCGATAAGCCAGATCTATGGCTACACCTTC
few,TRBJ2-7,TRBV2,TRBD1,CASSEGSGDSYHEQYF,TGTGCCAGCAGTGAAGGATCCGGGGACAGTTATCACGAGCAGTACTTC
.,TRBJ2-5,TRBV7-2,.,CASSFGPLAGETQYF,TGTGCCAGCAGCTTCGGGCCGCTCGCTGGGGAGACCCAGTACTTC
.,TRBJ2-3,TRBV4-3,.,CASSQDWTDTQYF,TGCGCCAGCAGCCAAGATTGGACAGATACGCAGTATTTT
few,TRBJ2-5,TRBV2,TRBD2,CASTGTTVETQYF,TGTGCCAGCACCGGGACTACGGTGGAGACCCAGTACTTC